This T cell receptor (beta chain) was sequenced in a study of CD8+ T cells in alopecia areata. Study background: Twice a day, 5 to 10 mg of oral tofacitinib was administered to treated patients.

Looked up from germline, CDR1 is SGHAT and CDR2 is FQNNGV. The V and J ends lost 1 base and 2 bases respectively, with 9 bases between them. This CDR3 comprises 15 residues. General study points: Scalp data also include sequences from resident alphabeta T cells of normal skin.

Those with alopecia areata gave lesional scalp punch biopsies and peripheral blood. With respect to this clone: Its specificity is unknown.

Extracted from the samples, RNA was reverse transcribed into cDNA to serve as the sequencing template. TCRdb's copy holds only in-frame clones and misses some; the assay was immunoSEQ multiplex PCR. The repertoire consists of 100,000 to 150,000 clones, with 45% to 65% occurring once and the leading ten covering 3.5% to 5.5%. The origin of this receptor is a human donor with alopecia areata. The chain has TRBV11-2 and TRBJ2-1; weak D call: TRBD1 (6 bases). This sample comprised CD4+ T cells sorted from blood, obtained at week 0. CDR3: CASSLGGGPYNEQFF. The CDR3 DNA sequence: TGTGCCAGCAGCTTAGGTGGGGGCCCCTACAATGAGCAGTTCTTC.